The source of this TCR beta chain is a study of T cell responses to AZD1222 COVID-19 vaccine. The study's findings and limits: There were repertoire samples only from the period after the peak T cell response.

TCRdb keeps only in-frame clones here, not all; method: immunoSEQ multiplex PCR. The table has about 120,000 clones, 90% seen once. Turning to this clone: Antigen specificity is unknown.

The germline V and J ends were trimmed by 4 bases and 0 bases, with 16 bases remaining between them. Germline CDR1 is SGHRS and CDR2 is YFSETQ. The CDR3 totals 17 residues. The chain carries TRBV5-1 and TRBJ1-4, with D perhaps matching TRBD1 (6 bases). Source: peripheral blood, taken on day 0 of MenACWY control vaccination. This clonotype was sampled from an adult in good health. CDR3 nucleotides: TGCGCCAGCAGCCCTGGGGGCGCACAGGCAACTAATGAAAAACTGTTTTTT. Amino acids: CASSPGGAQATNEKLFF.